One sample yielded the 30 T cell receptor beta chains listed below, sequenced in a study of patients and donors after allogeneic stem cell transplantation. TCRdb analysed the RT-PCR reads with MiXCR anew, one entry per CDR3 protein. The table lists 150,000 to 200,000 distinct CDR3 sequences, 30% of them singletons. Material: blood, either unsorted or a sorted T cell fraction (not recorded which). These TCRs come from a human donor who was either an allogeneic HSCT recipient or a stem cell or donor lymphocyte infusion donor (not recorded which). It is not recorded whose cells these are; they may come from a transplant donor.

This clonotype was detected only once. The chain links TRBV6-5 to TRBJ2-1; D perhaps matches TRBD2 (5 bases). The CDR3 sequence is 15 residues long. Germline V gene sequence: CDR1 MNHEY, CDR2 SVGAGI. The ends were cut back, 2 bases at V and 9 bases at J, with 17 bases in the middle. CDR3 sequence reads: CASSYGSLTRGEQFF. DNA for the CDR3: TGTGCCAGCAGTTACGGTAGCCTGACCCGGGGTGAGCAGTTCTTC.

V gene TRBV7-9 combines with J gene TRBJ2-1; TRBD1 agrees at 7 bases. Trimming took 5 bases from V and 6 from J; bases not matched to a gene: 7. The germline CDR1 and CDR2 sequences are SEHNR and FQNEAQ (reference sequence). This CDR3 spans 14 amino acids. The CDR3 nucleotides read TGTGCCAGCAGCACCGACAGGGCCCTCAATGAGCAGTTCTTC. Translating it yields CASSTDRALNEQFF.

The gene calls are TRBV7-2 and TRBJ2-4; D is undetermined. This CDR3 has 14 amino acids. Germline-derived CDR1 and CDR2 are SGHTA and FQGNSA. Trimming took 5 bases from V and 12 from J, leaving 20 bases between them. In nucleotides, the CDR3 is TGTGCCAGCAGCCCTTTCATCCCAGGCTGGGGTCAGTACTTC. Translated, it gives CASSPFIPGWGQYF. Drawing the rest from reference TRBV7-2 and TRBJ2-4, the complete variable domain is GAGVSQSPSNKVTEKGKDVELRCDPISGHTALYWYRQSLGQGLEFLIYFQGNSAPDKSGLPSDRFSAERTGGSVSTLTIQRTQQEDSAVYLCASSPFIPGWGQYFGAGTRLSVL.

The chain couples TRBV6-1 to TRBJ1-5; D is ambiguous. Trimming took off 4 bases at V and 0 bases at J, with 13 bases between the two ends. The CDR3 has 16 residues. CDR1 MNHNS and CDR2 SASEGT come from the germline V gene. CDR3 bases: TGTGCCAGCAGTGTTTTCCTGACAAGTAGCAATCAGCCCCAGCATTTT. This translates into CASSVFLTSSNQPQHF.

This clonotype was seen a few times. The chain is built from TRBV20-1 and TRBJ2-1, with D possibly being TRBD2 (5 bases). V lost 5 bases and J lost 5, with 13 bases in between. The CDR3 has 13 amino acids. The germline V gene has CDR1 DFQATT and CDR2 SNEGSKA (reference sequence). CDR3: CSAQRASNNEQFF. Here the CDR3 DNA reads TGCAGTGCTCAGAGGGCATCGAACAATGAGCAGTTCTTC.

This chain connects TRBV10-3 to TRBJ2-7; D might be TRBD2 (5 bases). With 6 bases removed from V and 0 bases from J, the gap between germline ends came to 9 bases. The CDR3 has 13 residues. From germline, CDR1 is ENHRY and CDR2 SYGVKD. As DNA, the CDR3 is TGTGCCATCAGGAGCGGTAGCTCCTACGAGCAGTACTTC. It translates to CAIRSGSSYEQYF.

The chain carries TRBV29-1 and TRBJ2-1, with D perhaps TRBD1 or TRBD2 (5 bases each). This CDR3 contains 12 residues. In germline, CDR1 is SQVTM, CDR2 ANQGSEA. V gave up 3 bases and J gave up 9 bases, with 12 bases separating them. CDR3 DNA: TGCAGCGTTGAGGGACCCTCCGCTGAGCAGTTCTTC. Translating it yields CSVEGPSAEQFF.

This clonotype is classed as medium-sized. The chain has TRBV20-1 and TRBJ2-7; D is possibly TRBD1 (5 bases). Germline V CDR1 and CDR2: DFQATT, SNEGSKA (reference sequence). V dropped 3 bases and J dropped 5 bases, with 14 bases sitting between them. The CDR3 extends over 13 amino acids. This chain's CDR3 is CSASLSGKHEQYF. In DNA form, the CDR3 reads TGCAGTGCTAGTCTATCAGGGAAACACGAGCAGTACTTC.

V usage is TRBV9 and J usage is TRBJ1-2, with D perhaps matching TRBD1 (5 bases). The CDR3 extends over 13 amino acids. V was cut by 4 bases and J by 5 bases, with 12 bases left in between. From germline, CDR1 is SGDLS and CDR2 YYNGEE. CDR3 loop: CASSQRGPYGYTF. Here the CDR3 DNA reads TGTGCCAGCAGCCAAAGGGGTCCATATGGCTACACCTTC. Based on the CDR3 plus reference TRBV9 and TRBJ1-2, the full variable domain is DSGVTQTPKHLITATGQRVTLRCSPRSGDLSVYWYQQSLDQGLQFLIQYYNGEERAKGNILERFSAQQFPDLHSELNLSSLELGDSALYFCASSQRGPYGYTFGSGTRLTVV.

This clonotype was seen once. This chain uses TRBV10-1 with TRBJ2-2; 7 bases fit TRBD2. The germline gives CDR1 WNHNN, CDR2 SYGVQD (reference sequence). The CDR3 contains 16 residues. Unmatched junction bases numbered 4, after V lost 2 bases and J lost 1 base. This CDR3 reads CASSETERENTGELFF. The DNA for the CDR3 is TGCGCCAGCAGTGAGACGGAGCGGGAGAACACCGGGGAGCTGTTTTTT.

The chain employs TRBV2 and TRBJ2-7; D ambiguous. CDR3 length: 12 amino acids. The V gene's germline CDR1 is SNHLY and CDR2 FYNNEI. The V gene lost 4 bases and the J gene lost 2 bases, with 6 bases spanning the gap. As DNA, the CDR3 is TGTGCCAGCAGTGGTCCAACCTACGAGCAGTACTTC. It is translated as CASSGPTYEQYF.

This clonotype was detected a few times. This sequence joins TRBV6-5 and TRBJ2-1, with D possibly being TRBD2 (6 bases). This CDR3 spans 15 amino acids. CDR1 is MNHEY, CDR2 SVGAGI, per germline. The ends were cut back, 2 bases at V and 5 bases at J, with 13 bases in the middle. The CDR3, as DNA: TGTGCCAGCAGTTACCCCGGGAGTGGGAACAATGAGCAGTTCTTC. Protein: CASSYPGSGNNEQFF.

The rearrangement joins TRBV7-8 to TRBJ1-2; D is ambiguous. Germline V gives CDR1 SGHVS, CDR2 FQNEAQ. This CDR3 contains 13 residues. V lost 5 bases and J lost 4, with 11 bases in between. This CDR3 reads CASSQGGLYGYTF. CDR3 nucleotides: TGTGCCAGCAGCCAAGGAGGGCTCTATGGCTACACCTTC.

This rearrangement joins TRBV12-3 or TRBV12-4 to TRBJ1-1; TRBD1 matches 10 bases. CDR3 length: 15 residues. V shed 6 bases and J 3 bases; nucleotides not matched to a gene: 7. The chain's CDR3 is CASRPRGTGDTEAFF. The CDR3 DNA sequence: TGTGCCAGCAGGCCTAGGGGGACAGGGGACACTGAAGCTTTCTTT.

The rearrangement links TRBV5-1 to TRBJ2-7, with D perhaps matching TRBD2 (6 bases). Germline V gene sequence: CDR1 SGHRS, CDR2 YFSETQ. V lost 4 bases and J 0 bases, leaving 11 bases between the germline ends. There are 14 residues in the CDR3. CDR3 nucleotide sequence: TGCGCCAGCAGCCGAACGACTAGCTCCTACGAGCAGTACTTC. Translation: CASSRTTSSYEQYF.

This clonotype was recorded at least ten times. V gene TRBV28 combines with J gene TRBJ1-5; perhaps TRBD1 as D (5 bases). Germline V CDR1 and CDR2: MDHEN, SYDVKM. The CDR3 is made up of 14 amino acids. V dropped 6 bases and J dropped 4 bases, with 13 bases sitting between them. The CDR3 region has the DNA TGTGCCAGCAGCCCAATCTCAGGGAATCAGCCCCAGCATTTT. Amino acid sequence: CASSPISGNQPQHF. The full variable domain, with the rest looked up from reference TRBV28 and TRBJ1-5, is DVKVTQSSRYLVKRTGEKVFLECVQDMDHENMFWYRQDPGLGLRLIYFSYDVKMKEKGDIPEGYSVSREKKERFSLILESASTNQTSMYLCASSPISGNQPQHFGDGTRLSIL.

This sequence joins TRBV27 and TRBJ2-1; D remains unclear. Per germline, CDR1 MNHEY and CDR2 SMNVEV (reference sequence). CDR3 length equals 13 residues. V gave up 3 bases and J gave up 2 bases, with 5 bases separating them. CDR3 sequence (DNA): TGTGCCAGCAGTTTCGGAGCCTACAATGAGCAGTTCTTC. Its translation is CASSFGAYNEQFF.

This chain connects TRBV28 to TRBJ2-2; D ambiguous. The CDR3 is made up of 11 amino acids. V lost 7 bases and J 8 bases, leaving 8 bases between the germline ends. Germline CDR1 MDHEN, CDR2 SYDVKM. CDR3 coding DNA: TGTGCCAGCACCTTCGAAGGGGAGCTGTTTTTT. This sequence encodes CASTFEGELFF.

In its sample, this clonotype was seen a few times. The gene calls are TRBV4-3 and TRBJ2-1; no clear D. CDR1 and CDR2 from the germline V gene are LGHNA and YSLEER. Between the trimmed V and J ends, which lost 0 bases and 4 bases, there was a span of 4 bases. This CDR3 has 13 amino acids. CDR3 residues: CASSQETYNEQFF. The CDR3 DNA sequence: TGCGCCAGCAGCCAAGAGACTTACAATGAGCAGTTCTTC.

The sample holds a few counts of this clonotype. The chain is built from TRBV12-3 or TRBV12-4 and TRBJ2-5; perhaps TRBD1 as D (5 bases). The V and J ends lost 6 bases and 0 bases respectively, with 8 bases between them. The CDR3 totals 13 residues. The CDR3, as DNA: TGTGCCAGCAGGCCAGGGAACCAAGAGACCCAGTACTTC. Its translation: CASRPGNQETQYF.

This clonotype showed up just a few times. The chain is built from TRBV27 and TRBJ2-7, with TRBD1 identical over 9 bases. Germline V CDR1 and CDR2: MNHEY, SMNVEV (reference sequence). V shed 3 bases and J 6 bases; nucleotides not matched to a gene: 12. This CDR3 is 16 amino acids long. CDR3 loop: CASSFLPGTGPGEQYF. In DNA, the CDR3 is TGTGCCAGCAGTTTCTTGCCCGGGACAGGGCCGGGCGAGCAGTACTTC.

This clonotype came up a few times. The V and J genes are TRBV6-5 and TRBJ1-6; tentatively, D is TRBD1 (5 bases). The V gene lost 0 bases and the J gene lost 8 bases, with 11 bases spanning the gap. The CDR3 has 15 amino acids. Germline V CDR1 and CDR2: MNHEY, SVGAGI. The CDR3, as DNA: TGTGCCAGCAGTTACTCGACCAGGGTTGATTCACCCCTCCACTTT. Translated, it gives CASSYSTRVDSPLHF.

This clonotype was found a few times. V and J are TRBV27 and TRBJ2-5; D gene ambiguous. The CDR3 has 13 amino acids. CDR1 and CDR2 (germline): MNHEY, SMNVEV (reference sequence). Trimming stripped 5 bases from V and 5 bases from J, with 12 bases between. The CDR3 DNA reads as TGTGCCAGCAGTCACGCGGCTTGGGAGACCCAGTACTTC. This translates into CASSHAAWETQYF.

The chain uses TRBV7-9 and TRBJ2-5; either TRBD1 or TRBD2 may fit D (5 bases each). This CDR3 comprises 14 residues. V lost 5 bases and J lost 2, with 12 bases in between. Germline V gene sequence: CDR1 SEHNR, CDR2 FQNEAQ (reference sequence). CDR3 nucleotides: TGTGCCAGCAGCCCTGGGAGACAGCAAGAGACCCAGTACTTC. This encodes CASSPGRQQETQYF. The full variable domain, its missing parts supplied by reference TRBV7-9 and TRBJ2-5, is DTGVSQNPRHKITKRGQNVTFRCDPISEHNRLYWYRQTLGQGPEFLTYFQNEAQLEKSRLLSDRFSAERPKGSFSTLEIQRTEQGDSAMYLCASSPGRQQETQYFGPGTRLLVL.

This clonotype was observed a few times. The V and J genes are TRBV15 and TRBJ1-5; 9 nucleotides match TRBD1. The CDR3 is made up of 17 amino acids. V dropped 1 base and J dropped 5; count of bases not matched to a gene: 9. The germline V gene encodes CDR1 LNHNV and CDR2 YYDKDF (reference sequence). CDR3 protein: CATSRAGWTGVHQPQHF. The CDR3 DNA sequence: TGTGCCACCAGCAGAGCCGGATGGACAGGGGTTCATCAGCCCCAGCATTTT.

This clonotype came up many times. The rearrangement joins TRBV4-2 to TRBJ2-7; no reliable D call. The CDR3 totals 14 residues. The V and J ends lost 0 bases and 2 bases respectively, with 8 bases between them. Germline loops: CDR1 LGHNA, CDR2 YNFKEQ. CDR3 coding DNA: TGTGCCAGCAGCCAAGACGTGGGTGCCTACGAGCAGTACTTC. Encoded protein: CASSQDVGAYEQYF.

This clonotype was counted only a few times. The V gene is TRBV18, the J gene TRBJ2-1; TRBD1 aligns across 9 bases. In germline, CDR1 is KGHSH, CDR2 LQKENI. Losses at the gene ends were 6 bases for V and 4 bases for J; bases not matched to a gene: 7. The length of the CDR3 is 15 residues. This CDR3 is CASSPGTGNYNEQFF. The CDR3 region has the DNA TGTGCCAGCTCCCCCGGGACAGGGAATTACAATGAGCAGTTCTTC.

This clonotype was counted only a few times. The chain recombines TRBV5-8 with TRBJ1-2; maybe TRBD1 (5 bases). This CDR3 has 14 residues. Between the trimmed V and J ends, which lost 5 bases and 5 bases, there was a span of 16 bases. Looked up from germline, CDR1 is SGHTS and CDR2 is YDEGEE. CDR3 DNA sequence: TGTGCCAGCAGAACATCCGGGACCGTTTATGGCTACACCTTC. Protein: CASRTSGTVYGYTF.

This clonotype occurred a few times. J is TRBJ2-3 and V is TRBV6-5, with D possibly being TRBD1 (5 bases). The CDR3 sequence is 19 residues long. Trimming left V 2 bases short and J 1 base short, with 22 bases between. Germline V CDR1 and CDR2: MNHEY, SVGAGI. The CDR3 spells CASSYASLFGLGGTDTQYF. The DNA for the CDR3 is TGTGCCAGCAGTTACGCTTCTCTGTTCGGCCTAGGGGGCACAGATACGCAGTATTTT.

This clonotype has ten or more counts. The V call is TRBV5-1, the J call TRBJ2-1; 11 nucleotides match TRBD2. J lost 6 bases, V lost 4 bases, and 6 bases had no gene match. Per the germline V gene, CDR1 is SGHRS and CDR2 is YFSETQ. There are 15 residues in the CDR3. CDR3 nucleotide sequence: TGCGCCAGCAGCCAACTAGCGGGAGCGGCCAATGAGCAGTTCTTC. This sequence encodes CASSQLAGAANEQFF.